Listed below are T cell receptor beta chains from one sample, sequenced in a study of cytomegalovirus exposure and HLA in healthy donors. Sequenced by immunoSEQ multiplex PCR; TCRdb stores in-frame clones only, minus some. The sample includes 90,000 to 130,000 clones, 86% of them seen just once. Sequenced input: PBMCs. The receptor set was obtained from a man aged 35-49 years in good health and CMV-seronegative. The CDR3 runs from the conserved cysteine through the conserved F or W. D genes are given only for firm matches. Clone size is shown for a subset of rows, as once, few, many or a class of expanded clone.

CDR3 DNA: TGTGCCATCAGTGAGTCGAGACAGGGAGATTCACCCCTCCACTTT
CDR3 protein: CAISESRQGDSPLHF
clone size: .
V gene: TRBV10-3
J gene: TRBJ1-6
D gene: TRBD1

CDR3 DNA: TGCGCCAGCAGCCAAGGAGGCGCCGGCGGGGAAAAACTGTTTTTT
CDR3 protein: CASSQGGAGGEKLFF
clone size: .
V gene: TRBV4-3
J gene: TRBJ1-4
D gene: .

CDR3 DNA: TGTGCCAGCAAGATGGACGTTGGAGGCACCTTC
CDR3 protein: CASKMDVGGTF
clone size: .
V gene: TRBV2
J gene: TRBJ1-2
D gene: .

CDR3 DNA: TGTGCCAGCAGCCCGAGCGGGGGGGCAGGAGAGACCCAGTACTTC
CDR3 protein: CASSPSGGAGETQYF
clone size: .
V gene: TRBV7-7
J gene: TRBJ2-5
D gene: TRBD2

CDR3 DNA: TGTGCCACCAGCAGAACACTAGCGGGGGGGGACAATGAGCAGTTCTTC
CDR3 protein: CATSRTLAGGDNEQFF
clone size: .
V gene: TRBV15
J gene: TRBJ2-1
D gene: TRBD2

CDR3 DNA: TGTGCCAGCAGTTACCGTCAGGGTTGGGGTGGCTACACCTTC
CDR3 protein: CASSYRQGWGGYTF
clone size: once
V gene: TRBV6-5
J gene: TRBJ1-2
D gene: .

CDR3 DNA: TGTGCCAGCGGCCGCAGGGACGAGCAGTACTTC
CDR3 protein: CASGRRDEQYF
clone size: .
V gene: TRBV6-6
J gene: TRBJ2-7
D gene: .

CDR3 DNA: TGTTCCAGCAGCTCGAGAGGAAACGAGCAGTACTTC
CDR3 protein: CSSSSRGNEQYF
clone size: .
V gene: TRBV7-9
J gene: TRBJ2-7
D gene: .

CDR3 DNA: TGTGCCAGCAGTTACGATCCGGGGGCTGAAGCTTTCTTT
CDR3 protein: CASSYDPGAEAFF
clone size: .
V gene: TRBV6-6
J gene: TRBJ1-1
D gene: .

CDR3 DNA: TGTGCCAGCAGTTACAGTCGGACAGGGAGGGGCGGGACCCAGTACTTC
CDR3 protein: CASSYSRTGRGGTQYF
clone size: .
V gene: TRBV6-5
J gene: TRBJ2-5
D gene: .

CDR3 DNA: TGCGCCAGCAGCCTAGGGACAGGGATGTCCTACGAGCAGTACTTC
CDR3 protein: CASSLGTGMSYEQYF
clone size: .
V gene: TRBV5-1
J gene: TRBJ2-7
D gene: TRBD1

CDR3 DNA: TGTGCCAGCAGTCCGGACAGGATGAGGGGCTACACCTTC
CDR3 protein: CASSPDRMRGYTF
clone size: .
V gene: TRBV6-5
J gene: TRBJ1-2
D gene: TRBD1

CDR3 DNA: TGTGCCAGCTCACCACCCGTTGGACAGGGGAGCTACATTCAGTACTTC
CDR3 protein: CASSPPVGQGSYIQYF
clone size: .
V gene: TRBV18
J gene: TRBJ2-4
D gene: TRBD1

CDR3 DNA: TGCGCCAGCTACCGGGGAGCGGGGGGGCTGGGGAATGAGCAGTTCTTC
CDR3 protein: CASYRGAGGLGNEQFF
clone size: .
V gene: TRBV5-1
J gene: TRBJ2-1
D gene: TRBD2

CDR3 DNA: TGCGCCAGCGGCCCGGGACTGAACACCGGGGAGCTGTTTTTT
CDR3 protein: CASGPGLNTGELFF
clone size: .
V gene: TRBV5-1
J gene: TRBJ2-2
D gene: .

CDR3 DNA: TGTGCCAGCAGCCTCGGACTAGCGGGGGGAAATGTTAATGAGCAGTTCTTC
CDR3 protein: CASSLGLAGGNVNEQFF
clone size: .
V gene: TRBV7-7
J gene: TRBJ2-1
D gene: TRBD2

CDR3 DNA: TGTGCCAGCAGCTTGGGACAGGGGGCGCGAAAGAACACTGAAGCTTTCTTT
CDR3 protein: CASSLGQGARKNTEAFF
clone size: once
V gene: TRBV5-4
J gene: TRBJ1-1
D gene: TRBD1

CDR3 DNA: TGTGCCAGCAGCTTACCAGGAAGCTCTGGAAACACCATATATTTT
CDR3 protein: CASSLPGSSGNTIYF
clone size: .
V gene: TRBV7-9
J gene: TRBJ1-3
D gene: .

CDR3 DNA: TGTGCCAGCAGTTCCGGGACAGGCGACTATGGCTACACCTTC
CDR3 protein: CASSSGTGDYGYTF
clone size: .
V gene: TRBV5-6
J gene: TRBJ1-2
D gene: TRBD1

CDR3 DNA: TGTGCCAGCAGCACAGGGCCAAGCGGCGATACCCAGTACTTC
CDR3 protein: CASSTGPSGDTQYF
clone size: once
V gene: TRBV9
J gene: TRBJ2-5
D gene: .

CDR3 DNA: TGTGCCAGCAGTTTTCAGGACAGGATCTATGGCTACACCTTC
CDR3 protein: CASSFQDRIYGYTF
clone size: .
V gene: TRBV28
J gene: TRBJ1-2
D gene: TRBD1

CDR3 DNA: TGTGCCAGCAGTGGACAGGGGGAGGGCAATCAGCCCCAGCATTTT
CDR3 protein: CASSGQGEGNQPQHF
clone size: .
V gene: TRBV28
J gene: TRBJ1-5
D gene: TRBD1

CDR3 DNA: TGTGCCAGCAGTTCCGACAGGGCCAATCAGCCCCAGCATTTT
CDR3 protein: CASSSDRANQPQHF
clone size: .
V gene: TRBV2
J gene: TRBJ1-5
D gene: TRBD1

CDR3 DNA: TGCAGCGTTGCGACAGGTAGTGGCACTGAAGCTTTCTTT
CDR3 protein: CSVATGSGTEAFF
clone size: .
V gene: TRBV29-1
J gene: TRBJ1-1
D gene: .

CDR3 DNA: TGTGCCAGCAGTCAACGACTAGCGGGGGTGCTCCAAGAGACCCAGTACTTC
CDR3 protein: CASSQRLAGVLQETQYF
clone size: .
V gene: TRBV7-7
J gene: TRBJ2-5
D gene: TRBD2

CDR3 DNA: TGTGCCAGCAGCTTAGGACAGGGGAATAGCAATCAGCCCCAGCATTTT
CDR3 protein: CASSLGQGNSNQPQHF
clone size: .
V gene: TRBV5-6
J gene: TRBJ1-5
D gene: TRBD1

CDR3 DNA: TGTGCCAGCAGCCAGCAGGGGGACGACACCGGGGAGCTGTTTTTT
CDR3 protein: CASSQQGDDTGELFF
clone size: .
V gene: TRBV6-6
J gene: TRBJ2-2
D gene: TRBD1

CDR3 DNA: TGTGCCATCCGGGTGCCCCAAGAGACCCAGTACTTC
CDR3 protein: CAIRVPQETQYF
clone size: .
V gene: TRBV2
J gene: TRBJ2-5
D gene: .

CDR3 DNA: TGTGCCAGCAGTACGACAGGGTGGGGGAATCAGCCCCAGCATTTT
CDR3 protein: CASSTTGWGNQPQHF
clone size: .
V gene: TRBV28
J gene: TRBJ1-5
D gene: TRBD1

CDR3 DNA: TGTGCCAGCAGCTCCAGACGGGGTGGCTACACCTTC
CDR3 protein: CASSSRRGGYTF
clone size: .
V gene: TRBV13
J gene: TRBJ1-2
D gene: .

CDR3 DNA: TGCGCCAGCAGCTACGGGGATTCACCCCTCCACTTT
CDR3 protein: CASSYGDSPLHF
clone size: .
V gene: TRBV5-1
J gene: TRBJ1-6
D gene: .

CDR3 DNA: TGCGCCAGCAGCTTAGGTGACATTTACCAAGAGACCCAGTACTTC
CDR3 protein: CASSLGDIYQETQYF
clone size: .
V gene: TRBV5-1
J gene: TRBJ2-5
D gene: .

CDR3 DNA: TGTGCCATCAGGGACTTGGGACAGACTTATGGCTACACCTTC
CDR3 protein: CAIRDLGQTYGYTF
clone size: .
V gene: TRBV10-3
J gene: TRBJ1-2
D gene: TRBD1

CDR3 DNA: TGTGCCAGCAGCCTCGGAGGGGCTGTCTATGGCTACACCTTC
CDR3 protein: CASSLGGAVYGYTF
clone size: .
V gene: TRBV5-4
J gene: TRBJ1-2
D gene: .

CDR3 DNA: TGTGCCAGCAGCTTTGGACAGGGGAACACTGAAGCTTTCTTT
CDR3 protein: CASSFGQGNTEAFF
clone size: .
V gene: TRBV2
J gene: TRBJ1-1
D gene: TRBD1

CDR3 DNA: TGCGCCAGCAGCTTATTTAGCGGGGGCCTTAACAATGAGCAGTTCTTC
CDR3 protein: CASSLFSGGLNNEQFF
clone size: once
V gene: TRBV5-1
J gene: TRBJ2-1
D gene: TRBD2

CDR3 DNA: TGTGCCAGCGAGGACAGGGTTTCGAAACTGTTTTTT
CDR3 protein: CASEDRVSKLFF
clone size: .
V gene: TRBV6-1
J gene: TRBJ1-4
D gene: TRBD1

CDR3 DNA: TGTGCCAGCAGCTTAATAGACAGTGACGAGCAGTACTTC
CDR3 protein: CASSLIDSDEQYF
clone size: .
V gene: TRBV11-2
J gene: TRBJ2-7
D gene: .

CDR3 DNA: TGCGCCAGCAGCCACCGACAGGGGAACTATGGCTACACCTTC
CDR3 protein: CASSHRQGNYGYTF
clone size: .
V gene: TRBV4-3
J gene: TRBJ1-2
D gene: TRBD1